Following are 27 T cell receptor beta chains from one sample sequenced in a study of cytomegalovirus exposure and HLA in healthy donors. The PCR had 60 Vbeta and 13 Jbeta primers. The data were produced by immunoSEQ multiplex PCR, yet TCRdb's version contains in-frame clones alone and is incomplete. The sample carries roughly 160,000 clones, approximately 80% recorded once. Sequenced sample: PBMCs. The receptor source for this set is a young man in good health and CMV-seropositive.

This sequence joins TRBV4-1 and TRBJ1-4; a possible D gene is TRBD1 (5 bases). The CDR3 length is 15 residues. Germline CDR1 MGHRA, CDR2 YSYEKL. The V gene lost 1 base and the J gene lost 8 bases, with 14 bases spanning the gap. The CDR3 protein is CASSQAGNQREKLFF. The DNA for the CDR3 is TGCGCCAGCAGCCAAGCAGGGAATCAAAGGGAAAAACTGTTTTTT.

This sequence joins TRBV25-1 and TRBJ2-1, with 9 positions matching TRBD2. Looked up from germline, CDR1 is MGHDK and CDR2 is SYGVNS. Germline trimming cut 1 base from V and 7 bases from J; bases unmatched to any gene: 8. The CDR3 totals 16 residues. This chain's CDR3 is CASSEFGSGSGNEQFF. CDR3 coding DNA: TGTGCCAGCAGTGAATTCGGTAGCGGGAGTGGAAATGAGCAGTTCTTC. The whole variable domain, filled in from reference TRBV25-1 and TRBJ2-1, reads EADIYQTPRYLVIGTGKKITLECSQTMGHDKMYWYQQDPGMELHLIHYSYGVNSTEKGDLSSESTVSRIRTEHFPLTLESARPSHTSQYLCASSEFGSGSGNEQFFGPGTRLTVL.

This rearrangement joins TRBV5-1 to TRBJ1-2; 7 bases fit TRBD1. Germline V gives CDR1 SGHRS, CDR2 YFSETQ. This CDR3 is 14 amino acids long. The V segment lost 4 bases and the J segment 4 bases; nucleotides outside the gene matches: 7. This CDR3 is CASSRDRTLYGYTF. The DNA for the CDR3 is TGCGCCAGCAGCAGGGACAGAACCCTCTATGGCTACACCTTC.

The chain couples TRBV10-3 to TRBJ1-5; D unresolved. V dropped 3 bases and J dropped 4 bases, with 10 bases sitting between them. Germline CDR1 and CDR2: ENHRY and SYGVKD. CDR3 length: 14 residues. The CDR3 is CAISDGSSNQPQHF. The CDR3 DNA reads as TGTGCCATCAGTGATGGTAGTTCAAATCAGCCCCAGCATTTT.

The chain uses TRBV7-9 and TRBJ1-5; D not resolved. The CDR3 sequence is 13 residues long. CDR1 and CDR2 (germline): SEHNR, FQNEAQ (reference sequence). Trimming took off 5 bases at V and 2 bases at J, with 7 bases between the two ends. The CDR3 DNA follows: TGTGCCAGCAGCCAACATGGCAATCAGCCCCAGCATTTT. It encodes CASSQHGNQPQHF.

The chain is built from TRBV5-1 and TRBJ2-7, with 10 bases matching TRBD1. Germline V lookup: CDR1 SGHRS, CDR2 YFSETQ. V trimming: 8 bases; J trimming: 3 bases; junction bases outside the gene matches: 5. This CDR3 region has 13 residues. As DNA, the CDR3 is TGCGCCAGTGCCGGGACAGGGGACTACGAGCAGTACTTC. It codes for CASAGTGDYEQYF.

The gene calls are TRBV28 and TRBJ2-1, with TRBD2 matching over 11 bases. The CDR3 consists of 14 residues. Germline CDR1 is MDHEN and CDR2 is SYDVKM. After removal of 7 bases from V and 4 bases from J, the junction contained 3 bases not matched to a gene. The CDR3 region has the DNA TGTGCCAGCACAACTAGCGGGAGTTACAATGAGCAGTTCTTC. Residues: CASTTSGSYNEQFF.

V usage is TRBV5-4 and J usage is TRBJ1-4; 8 nucleotides match TRBD1. Germline-derived CDR1 and CDR2 are SGHNT and YYREEE (reference sequence). V trimming: 3 bases; J trimming: 5 bases; junction bases outside the gene matches: 6. This CDR3 contains 15 residues. CDR3 in amino acids: CASSSTQGANEKLFF. The CDR3 region has the DNA TGTGCCAGCAGCTCGACGCAGGGGGCGAATGAAAAACTGTTTTTT.

The chain combines TRBV6-1 with TRBJ1-2, with D perhaps matching TRBD1 (6 bases). Germline loops: CDR1 MNHNS, CDR2 SASEGT. This CDR3 region has 15 residues. The V end lost 5 bases, the J end lost 2 bases, and 15 bases lay between the germline ends. CDR3 loop: CASSLQGLGNYGYTF. The CDR3 region has the DNA TGTGCCAGCAGTCTACAGGGATTGGGGAACTATGGCTACACCTTC.

J is TRBJ2-3 and V is TRBV5-4, with 9 bases that match TRBD2. V gave up 6 bases and J gave up 2 bases; unmatched junction bases: 13. Looked up from germline, CDR1 is SGHNT and CDR2 is YYREEE (reference sequence). The CDR3 is made up of 17 amino acids. CDR3 protein: CASTAWGAGGSTDTQYF. In nucleotides, the CDR3 is TGTGCCAGCACCGCCTGGGGAGCGGGGGGCTCCACAGATACGCAGTATTTT.

This clone has only a few counts. V gene TRBV19 combines with J gene TRBJ2-3; a weak D match, TRBD2 (7 bases). The CDR3 has 15 residues. Trimming stripped 7 bases from V and 2 bases from J, with 16 bases between. Germline values: CDR1 LNHDA, CDR2 SQIVND (reference sequence). In DNA, the CDR3 is TGTGCCAGTAATCCTACAGCGGGACACACAGATACGCAGTATTTT. Protein: CASNPTAGHTDTQYF.

The chain recombines TRBV11-2 with TRBJ1-6; D gene unclear. The V and J ends lost 1 base and 7 bases respectively, with 11 bases between them. Germline CDR1 is SGHAT and CDR2 is FQNNGV. The CDR3 is made up of 15 amino acids. The CDR3 DNA reads TGTGCCAGCAGCTTAGGTCGGGGTAGGAATTCACCCCTCCACTTT. Amino acids: CASSLGRGRNSPLHF.

The chain employs TRBV6-5 and TRBJ1-2; no clear D gene. Germline loops: CDR1 MNHEY, CDR2 SVGAGI. Between the trimmed V and J ends, which lost 5 bases and 8 bases, there was a span of 15 bases. The CDR3 is 13 residues long. CDR3 bases: TGTGCCAGCAGTGAAGTAGACGGGTGGGGCTACACCTTC. Translation: CASSEVDGWGYTF.

CDR3 nucleotide sequence: TGTGCCACCCGCGGGACCCTCGAAGAAGCTTTCTTT. Encoded protein: CATRGTLEEAFF. This chain joins TRBV4-2 and TRBJ1-1, with D possibly TRBD1 on 5 matching bases. CDR3 length equals 12 residues. Germline assignment: CDR1 LGHNA and CDR2 YNFKEQ. Between the trimmed V and J ends, which lost 10 bases and 8 bases, there was a span of 17 bases.

For this clone: At one of its ends the junction is not consistent with the germline gene, which may arise from a read error. The chain carries TRBV11-2 and TRBJ2-7; possible D gene TRBD1, 5 bases. Per germline, CDR1 SGHAT and CDR2 FQNNGV. This CDR3 is built from 13 residues. CDR3 amino acids: CASSLGASYEQYF. CDR3 bases: TGTGCCAGCAGTTTAGGGGCTTCCTACGAGCAGTACTTC. The complete variable domain, with remaining parts taken from reference TRBV11-2 and TRBJ2-7, reads EAGVAQSPRYKIIEKRQSVAFWCNPISGHATLYWYQQILGQGPKLLIQFQNNGVVDDSQLPKDRFSAERLKGVDSTLKIQPAKLEDSAVYLCASSLGASYEQYFGPGTRLTVT.

This clone was observed once. V gene TRBV6-6 combines with J gene TRBJ1-5, with D possibly TRBD1 on 6 matching bases. V dropped 3 bases and J dropped 2 bases, with 14 bases sitting between them. Germline V lookup: CDR1 MNHNY, CDR2 SVGAGI (reference sequence). This CDR3 has 16 amino acids. The DNA of the CDR3 is TGTGCCAGCAGTTATTTGCAGGGGCCGGGCAATCAGCCCCAGCATTTT. As protein: CASSYLQGPGNQPQHF.

This chain links TRBV19 with TRBJ1-3; D not certain. The germline V gene has CDR1 LNHDA and CDR2 SQIVND (reference sequence). The CDR3 covers 12 residues. Trimming removed 4 bases from V and 7 bases from J, with 8 bases in between. The CDR3 nucleotides are TGTGCCAGTAGTACTCCGGGGAACACCATATATTTT. This sequence encodes CASSTPGNTIYF.

This clone was seen a few times. The rearrangement uses TRBV4-1 and TRBJ2-1, with D perhaps TRBD2 (6 bases). Per the germline V gene, CDR1 is MGHRA and CDR2 is YSYEKL. The CDR3 runs to 14 residues. V was clipped by 1 base and J by 15 bases, with 19 bases between them. CDR3 residues: CASSQVFREAEGFF. As DNA, the CDR3 is TGCGCCAGCAGCCAAGTATTTAGGGAGGCGGAGGGGTTCTTC.

The chain has TRBV2 and TRBJ1-5; 8 bases fit TRBD1. Germline CDR1 reads SNHLY; CDR2 reads FYNNEI. The CDR3 has 17 residues. V shed 6 bases, J shed 2 bases, and the junction held 12 bases outside the gene matches. This CDR3 reads CASRGQIGQGGNQPQHF. DNA of the CDR3: TGTGCCAGCAGGGGACAAATCGGACAGGGAGGCAATCAGCCCCAGCATTTT.

CDR3 sequence (DNA): TGCAGCGCAAAACTGACAGATTCCTACGAGCAGTACTTC. This encodes CSAKLTDSYEQYF. J is TRBJ2-5 and V is TRBV29-1; possible D gene TRBD1, 5 bases. The J call may not be correct, given that the DNA end is closer to TRBJ2-7. This CDR3 contains 13 residues. Germline assignment: CDR1 SQVTM and CDR2 ANQGSEA.

CDR3 sequence reads: CSVAGTTTYEQYF. CDR3 coding DNA: TGCAGCGTTGCCGGGACTACGACCTACGAGCAGTACTTC. The genes are TRBV29-1 and TRBJ2-7, with 7 bases lining up with TRBD2. Germline V lookup: CDR1 SQVTM, CDR2 ANQGSEA. The CDR3 spans 13 residues. The V gene end was trimmed by 4 bases and the J gene end by 2 bases; junction bases not matched to a gene: 5.

The CDR3 coding sequence is TGTGCCAGTAGTATAGTGCCTAGCGGAAACACCGGGGAGCTGTTTTTT. Its translation is CASSIVPSGNTGELFF. The rearrangement links TRBV19 to TRBJ2-2; 7 nucleotides match TRBD2. CDR1 is LNHDA, CDR2 SQIVND, per germline (reference sequence). V was clipped by 1 base and J by 2 bases; unmatched bases: 4. This CDR3 is 16 amino acids long. The entire variable domain, with the rest obtained from reference TRBV19 and TRBJ2-2, is as follows: DGGITQSPKYLFRKEGQNVTLSCEQNLNHDAMYWYRQDPGQGLRLIYYSQIVNDFQKGDIAEGYSVSREKKESFPLTVTSAQKNPTAFYLCASSIVPSGNTGELFFGEGSRLTVL.

About this clone: The sample has other DNA sequences that encode this CDR3 too. The J gene is TRBJ2-1, the V gene TRBV5-1; TRBD2 agrees at 7 bases. With V trimmed by 2 bases and J by 0 bases, 2 bases remained unmatched. CDR3 length equals 15 residues. The germline V gene encodes CDR1 SGHRS and CDR2 YFSETQ. The DNA for the CDR3 is TGCGCCAGCAGCTTAGCGGGGAGCTCCTACAATGAGCAGTTCTTC. It is translated as CASSLAGSSYNEQFF. The complete variable domain, with remaining parts taken from reference TRBV5-1 and TRBJ2-1, reads KAGVTQTPRYLIKTRGQQVTLSCSPISGHRSVSWYQQTPGQGLQFLFEYFSETQRNKGNFPGRFSGRQFSNSRSEMNVSTLELGDSALYLCASSLAGSSYNEQFFGPGTRLTVL.

There are a few counts of this clone. The rearrangement links TRBV25-1 to TRBJ2-7; 7 nucleotides agree with TRBD1. The CDR3 is 15 amino acids. V shed 3 bases, J shed 0 bases, and the junction held 5 bases outside the gene matches. The germline V gene encodes CDR1 MGHDK and CDR2 SYGVNS. The CDR3 bases are TGTGCCAGCAGTGACCCTCGGGACAGCTCCTACGAGCAGTACTTC. This encodes CASSDPRDSSYEQYF.

For this clone: The junction and the germline gene differ at one end; a read error may be behind it. The chain's CDR3 is CASGQDVRYEQFF. The CDR3, as DNA: TGCGCCAGCGGCCAAGATGTGAGGTATGAGCAGTTCTTC. This chain joins TRBV4-1 and TRBJ2-1; D is unclear. This CDR3 has 13 residues. CDR1 and CDR2 (germline): MGHRA, YSYEKL.

The chain uses TRBV6-5 and TRBJ1-2, with D maybe TRBD1 (6 bases). Trimming left V 4 bases short and J 8 bases short, with 11 bases between. The CDR3 runs to 12 residues. Looked up from germline, CDR1 is MNHEY and CDR2 is SVGAGI. DNA for the CDR3: TGTGCCAGCAGTTGGACAGCCGGGGGCTACACCTTC. Amino acid sequence: CASSWTAGGYTF.

The sample holds a few counts of this clone. The chain carries TRBV21-1 and TRBJ1-1; TRBD1, the D gene given by the table, was not confirmed from the DNA. TRBV21-1 corresponds to a pseudogene. This CDR3 region has 16 residues. CDR3 residues: CASSRTGGDMNTEAFF. Here the CDR3 DNA reads TGTGCCAGCAGCCGGACAGGGGGCGATATGAACACTGAAGCTTTCTTT.